What follows is one T cell receptor beta chain and its context. A read error may account for a junction end that differs from germline. In the authors' workflow: Amplification from reference gene primers served as the basis for estimated nucleated cell counts. Some clones are missing from TCRdb's copy, which holds only in-frame ones; the method was immunoSEQ multiplex PCR. The V and J calls and clone size are taken from that table; D and trimming were inferred from the DNA. The sample contains 380,000 or so clones, approximately 77% of which appear only once. This CDR3 spans 13 amino acids. The germline V gene has CDR1 MDHEN and CDR2 SYDVKM. The data were taken from a study of blood T cell repertoires in COVID-19. Across the study: Sources were T cells, B-cell-depleted T cells, or PBMCs; the material itself was cDNA or gDNA.

The gene calls are TRBV28 and TRBJ1-2; D gene unclear. Sequencing used peripheral blood. The TCR was taken from a human donor with acute or convalescent COVID-19. The donor label of this sample is uncertain. CDR3 sequence reads: CASSVDPKYGYTF. The CDR3 nucleotides read TGTGCCAGCAGCGTCGATCCTAAATATGGCTACACCTTC.